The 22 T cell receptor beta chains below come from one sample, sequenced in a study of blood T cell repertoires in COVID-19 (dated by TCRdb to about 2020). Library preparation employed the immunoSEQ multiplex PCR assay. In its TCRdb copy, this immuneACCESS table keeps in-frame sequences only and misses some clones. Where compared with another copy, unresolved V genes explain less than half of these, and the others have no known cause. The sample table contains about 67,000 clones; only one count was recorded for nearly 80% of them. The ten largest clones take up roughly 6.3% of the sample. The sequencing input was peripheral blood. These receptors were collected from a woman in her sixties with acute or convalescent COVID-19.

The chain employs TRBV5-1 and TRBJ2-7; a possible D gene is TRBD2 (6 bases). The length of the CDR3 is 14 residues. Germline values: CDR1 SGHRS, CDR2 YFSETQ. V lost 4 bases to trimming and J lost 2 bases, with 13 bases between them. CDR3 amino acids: CASSPSGVAYEQYF. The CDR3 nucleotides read TGCGCCAGCAGCCCCTCGGGGGTTGCCTACGAGCAGTACTTC.

The CDR3 nucleotides read TGCGCCAGCAGCCAAGATTTCAGGGGCGTCACAGATACGCAGTATTTT. Its translation: CASSQDFRGVTDTQYF. The genes are TRBV4-1 and TRBJ2-3, with D tentatively TRBD1 (6 bases). Germline loops: CDR1 MGHRA, CDR2 YSYEKL. V lost 0 bases to trimming and J lost 2 bases, with 12 bases between them. This CDR3 is built from 16 residues.

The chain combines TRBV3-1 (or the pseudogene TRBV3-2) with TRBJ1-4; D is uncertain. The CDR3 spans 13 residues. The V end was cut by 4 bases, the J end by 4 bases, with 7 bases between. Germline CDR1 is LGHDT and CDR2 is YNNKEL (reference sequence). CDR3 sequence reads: CASSLGYNEKLFF. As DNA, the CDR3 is TGTGCCAGCAGCCTCGGGTATAATGAAAAACTGTTTTTT.

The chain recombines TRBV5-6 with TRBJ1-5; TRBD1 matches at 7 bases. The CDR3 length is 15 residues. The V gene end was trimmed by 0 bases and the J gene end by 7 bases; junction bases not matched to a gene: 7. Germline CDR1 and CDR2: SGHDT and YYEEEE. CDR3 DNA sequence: TGTGCCAGCAGCTTGGGTAGGGGGCAGGGACAGCCCCAGCATTTT. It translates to CASSLGRGQGQPQHF.

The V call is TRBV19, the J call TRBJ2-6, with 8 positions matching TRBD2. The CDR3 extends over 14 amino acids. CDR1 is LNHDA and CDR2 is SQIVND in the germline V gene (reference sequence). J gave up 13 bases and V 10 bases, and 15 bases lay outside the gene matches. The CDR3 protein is CATETSAGIRVLTF. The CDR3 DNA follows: TGTGCCACTGAGACTAGCGCCGGAATAAGAGTCCTGACTTTC.

CDR3 nucleotide sequence: TGTGCCAGCAGTGAATATGGTCAGGGCTATGGCTACACCTTC. Protein sequence: CASSEYGQGYGYTF. The rearrangement uses TRBV25-1 and TRBJ1-2; D is perhaps TRBD1 (5 bases). There are 14 residues in the CDR3. Germline lookup yields CDR1 MGHDK and CDR2 SYGVNS. Trimming removed 0 bases from V and 4 bases from J, with 9 bases in between.

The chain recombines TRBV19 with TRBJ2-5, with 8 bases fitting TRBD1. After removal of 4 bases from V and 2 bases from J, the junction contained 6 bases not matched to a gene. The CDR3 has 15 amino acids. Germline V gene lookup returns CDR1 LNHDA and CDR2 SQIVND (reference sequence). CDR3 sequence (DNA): TGTGCCAGTAGTACCGGGACAGGTATACAAGAGACCCAGTACTTC. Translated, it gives CASSTGTGIQETQYF.

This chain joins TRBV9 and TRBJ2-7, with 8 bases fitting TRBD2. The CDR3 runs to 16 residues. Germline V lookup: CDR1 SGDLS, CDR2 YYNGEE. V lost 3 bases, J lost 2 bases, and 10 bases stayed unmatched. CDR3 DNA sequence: TGTGCCAGCAGCGCGGGAGGGGACGGAACGACCTACGAGCAGTACTTC. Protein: CASSAGGDGTTYEQYF.

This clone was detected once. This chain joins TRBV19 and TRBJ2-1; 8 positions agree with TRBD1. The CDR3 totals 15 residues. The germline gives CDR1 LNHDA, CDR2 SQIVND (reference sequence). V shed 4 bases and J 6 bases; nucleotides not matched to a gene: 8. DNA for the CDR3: TGTGCCAGTAGTACCGGACAGGGTGGGGTCAATGAGCAGTTCTTC. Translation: CASSTGQGGVNEQFF.

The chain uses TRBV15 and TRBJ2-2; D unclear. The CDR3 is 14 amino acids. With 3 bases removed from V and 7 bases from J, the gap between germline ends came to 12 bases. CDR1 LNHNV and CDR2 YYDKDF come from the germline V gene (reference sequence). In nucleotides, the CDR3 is TGTGCCACCAGCAGGACGACACACGGCGGGGAGCTGTTTTTT. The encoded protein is CATSRTTHGGELFF.

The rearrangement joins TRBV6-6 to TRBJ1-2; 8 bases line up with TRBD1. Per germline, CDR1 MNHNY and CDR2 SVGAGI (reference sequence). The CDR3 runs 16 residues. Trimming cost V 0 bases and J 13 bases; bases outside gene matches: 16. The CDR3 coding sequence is TGTGCCAGCAGTTACTCGAGTGGCGGGACAGGTCGACAGCTCACCTTC. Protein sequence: CASSYSSGGTGRQLTF.

CDR3 in DNA: TGTGCCAGCAGTGAAGACGGGAAGCGGGTCAACTACGAGCAGTACTTC. It is translated as CASSEDGKRVNYEQYF. V usage is TRBV2 and J usage is TRBJ2-7, with a weak D call TRBD2 (6 bases). This CDR3 region has 16 residues. Germline V gene data show CDR1 as SNHLY and CDR2 as FYNNEI. The V gene lost 1 base and the J gene lost 3 bases, with 16 bases spanning the gap.

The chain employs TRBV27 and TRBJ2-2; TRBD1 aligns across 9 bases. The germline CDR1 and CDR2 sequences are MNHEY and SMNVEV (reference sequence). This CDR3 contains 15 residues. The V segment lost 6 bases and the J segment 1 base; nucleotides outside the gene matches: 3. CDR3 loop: CASSRDRVNTGELFF. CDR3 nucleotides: TGTGCCAGCAGCCGGGACAGGGTGAACACCGGGGAGCTGTTTTTT.

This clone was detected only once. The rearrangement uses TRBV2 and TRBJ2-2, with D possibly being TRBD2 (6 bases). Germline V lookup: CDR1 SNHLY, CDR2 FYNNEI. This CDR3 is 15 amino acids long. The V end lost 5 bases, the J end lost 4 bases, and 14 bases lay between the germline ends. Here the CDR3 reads CASSYLALITGELFF. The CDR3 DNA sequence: TGTGCCAGCAGTTACCTAGCGTTGATCACCGGGGAGCTGTTTTTT. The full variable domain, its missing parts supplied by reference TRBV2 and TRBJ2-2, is EPEVTQTPSHQVTQMGQEVILRCVPISNHLYFYWYRQILGQKVEFLVSFYNNEISEKSEIFDDQFSVERPDGSNFTLKIRSTKLEDSAMYFCASSYLALITGELFFGEGSRLTVL.

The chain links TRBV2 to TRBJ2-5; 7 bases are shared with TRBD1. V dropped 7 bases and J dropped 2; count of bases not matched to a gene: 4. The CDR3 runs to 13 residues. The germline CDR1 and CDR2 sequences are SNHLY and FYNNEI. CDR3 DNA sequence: TGTGCCAGCATTATACAGGGGCAAGAGACCCAGTACTTC. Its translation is CASIIQGQETQYF. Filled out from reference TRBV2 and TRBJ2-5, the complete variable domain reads EPEVTQTPSHQVTQMGQEVILRCVPISNHLYFYWYRQILGQKVEFLVSFYNNEISEKSEIFDDQFSVERPDGSNFTLKIRSTKLEDSAMYFCASIIQGQETQYFGPGTRLLVL.

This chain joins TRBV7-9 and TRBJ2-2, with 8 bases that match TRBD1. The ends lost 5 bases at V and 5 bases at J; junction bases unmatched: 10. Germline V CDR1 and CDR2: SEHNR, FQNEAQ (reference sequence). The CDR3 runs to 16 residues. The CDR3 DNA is TGTGCCAGCAGCGAAGGACAGGGACCACCTACCGGGGAGCTGTTTTTT. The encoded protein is CASSEGQGPPTGELFF.

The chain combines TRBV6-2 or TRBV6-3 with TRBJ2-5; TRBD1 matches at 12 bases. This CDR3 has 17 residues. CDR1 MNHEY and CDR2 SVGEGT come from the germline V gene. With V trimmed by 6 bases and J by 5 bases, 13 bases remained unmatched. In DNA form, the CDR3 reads TGTGCCAGCAGCCCTACACGGGGGACAGGGGGCCGGGAGACCCAGTACTTC. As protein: CASSPTRGTGGRETQYF.

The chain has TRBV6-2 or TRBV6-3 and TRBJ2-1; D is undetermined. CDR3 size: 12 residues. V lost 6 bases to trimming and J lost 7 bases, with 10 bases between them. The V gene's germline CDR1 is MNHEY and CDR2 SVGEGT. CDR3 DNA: TGTGCCAGCAGCTCCTATAGTAATGAGCAGTTCTTC. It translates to CASSSYSNEQFF.

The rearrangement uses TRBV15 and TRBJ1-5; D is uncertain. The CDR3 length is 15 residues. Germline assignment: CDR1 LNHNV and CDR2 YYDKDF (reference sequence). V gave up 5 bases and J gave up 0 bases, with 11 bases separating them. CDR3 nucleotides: TGTGCCACCAGCTGGAGTTCAAATAGCAATCAGCCCCAGCATTTT. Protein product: CATSWSSNSNQPQHF.

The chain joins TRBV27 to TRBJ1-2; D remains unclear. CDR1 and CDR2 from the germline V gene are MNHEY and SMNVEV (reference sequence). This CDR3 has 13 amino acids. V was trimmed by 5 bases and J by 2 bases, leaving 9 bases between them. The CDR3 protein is CASSQSRNYGYTF. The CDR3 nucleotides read TGTGCCAGCAGTCAGTCTAGGAACTATGGCTACACCTTC.

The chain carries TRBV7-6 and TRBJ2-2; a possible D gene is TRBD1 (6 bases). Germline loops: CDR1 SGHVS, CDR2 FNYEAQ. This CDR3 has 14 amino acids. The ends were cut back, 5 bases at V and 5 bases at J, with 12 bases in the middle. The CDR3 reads CASSVTGPTGELFF. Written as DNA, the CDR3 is TGTGCCAGCAGCGTGACAGGACCAACCGGGGAGCTGTTTTTT.

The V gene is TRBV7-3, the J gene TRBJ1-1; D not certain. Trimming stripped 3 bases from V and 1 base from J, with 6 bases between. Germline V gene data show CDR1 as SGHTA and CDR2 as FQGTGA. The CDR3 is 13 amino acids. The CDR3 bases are TGTGCCAGCAGCTTTGGGCCGAACACTGAAGCTTTCTTT. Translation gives CASSFGPNTEAFF.